This T cell receptor beta chain comes out of a study of T cell repertoires in cytomegalovirus infection. Whole-study context: Well-studied HLA-B-restricted CMV epitopes were used in the study alongside recently identified HLA-C-restricted ones.

Comments on this clonotype: Its target is not known.

Using its own MiXCR run on the reads, TCRdb lists one record per CDR3 protein. The sample has fewer than 850,000 distinct CDR3 sequences; approximately 32% are singletons. After removal of 11 bases from V and 1 base from J, the junction contained 10 bases not matched to a gene. CDR1 is SNHLY and CDR2 is FYNNEI in the germline V gene. This CDR3 comprises 15 residues. General observations from the study: Cumulative public TCR beta family frequency identified CMV carriers with the relevant HLA.

This clonotype originated in a human donor in good health (CMV status not recorded). Some clones in this sample may be carry-over from other donors' samples. Specimen: cultured CD8+ T cells from PBMCs, collected from culture after CMV antigen stimulation. V gene TRBV2 combines with J gene TRBJ1-1; TRBD1 agrees at 10 bases. CDR3 sequence: CADRTGGKGNTEAFF. In DNA, the CDR3 is TGTGCCGACAGGACAGGGGGGAAGGGGAACACTGAAGCTTTCTTT.